The present T cell receptor (beta chain) was sequenced within a study of cytomegalovirus exposure and HLA in healthy donors. The germline gives CDR1 SGHRS, CDR2 YFSETQ. The length of the CDR3 is 16 residues. With 3 bases clipped from V and 7 bases from J, the junction kept 10 bases outside the gene matches. This clone was detected a few times. The PCR was carried out with 60 Vbeta primers and 13 Jbeta primers. Sequenced by immunoSEQ multiplex PCR; TCRdb stores in-frame clones only, minus some. Of approximately 100,000 clones listed, around two thirds are singletons. The specimen sequenced was PBMCs. This clonotype was obtained from a man younger than 40 in good health and CMV-seropositive. The V gene is TRBV5-1, the J gene TRBJ1-6, with TRBD1 matching over 7 bases. The CDR3: CASSSMPGQMNSPLHF. CDR3 DNA sequence: TGCGCCAGCAGCTCGATGCCGGGACAGATGAATTCACCCCTCCACTTT.